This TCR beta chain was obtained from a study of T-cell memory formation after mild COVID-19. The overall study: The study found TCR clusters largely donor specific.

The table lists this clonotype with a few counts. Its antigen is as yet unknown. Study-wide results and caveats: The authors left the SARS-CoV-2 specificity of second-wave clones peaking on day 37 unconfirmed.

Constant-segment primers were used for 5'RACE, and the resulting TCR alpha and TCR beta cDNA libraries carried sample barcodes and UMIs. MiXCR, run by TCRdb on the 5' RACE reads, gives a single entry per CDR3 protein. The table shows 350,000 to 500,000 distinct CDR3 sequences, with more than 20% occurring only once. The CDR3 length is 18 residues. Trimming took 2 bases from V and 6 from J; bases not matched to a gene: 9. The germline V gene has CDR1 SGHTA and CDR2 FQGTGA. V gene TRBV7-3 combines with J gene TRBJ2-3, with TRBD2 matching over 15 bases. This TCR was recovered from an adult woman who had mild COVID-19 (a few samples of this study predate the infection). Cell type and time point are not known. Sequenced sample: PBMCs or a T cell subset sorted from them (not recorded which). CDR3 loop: CASSLRGLAGGPRDTQYF. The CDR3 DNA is TGTGCCAGCAGCTTACGAGGACTAGCGGGGGGGCCGCGGGATACGCAGTATTTT.